These 2 T cell receptor beta chains came from one sample sequenced in a study of molecular identifiers for immune sequencing clone quantification. TCRdb reprocessed the PCR reads via MiXCR and lists one record per CDR3 protein. Of 250,000 to 350,000 distinct CDR3 sequences detected, about a fifth appear once; the ten largest clones hold approximately 0.84%. Sequenced input: naive CD8+ T cells from blood, with Jurkat cell RNA spiked in. Specified subset: FACS-sorted CD8+CD4-CCR7+CD45RA+ naive T cells. These receptor sequences come from a human donor in good health. Some libraries in this study had Jurkat cell RNA spiked in.

About this clonotype: This may be a read error, as it is one base from a much larger clone. The rearrangement joins TRBV12-3 or TRBV12-4 to TRBJ2-1; 10 bases align to TRBD2. The CDR3 length is 18 residues. V shed 7 bases, J shed 10 bases, and the junction held 22 bases outside the gene matches. The CDR3 DNA reads as TGTGCCAGCATGGGACCCCGGCTAGCGGGAGTTAGGGGTATCGAGCAGTTCTTC. Amino acids: CASMGPRLAGVRGIEQFF.

J is TRBJ1-2 and V is TRBV28; D is uncertain. Germline lookup yields CDR1 MDHEN and CDR2 SYDVKM. Between the trimmed V and J ends, which lost 7 bases and 3 bases, there was a span of 12 bases. The CDR3 length is 13 residues. CDR3 nucleotides: TGTGCCAGCAAAAAAAGCGGGGACTATGGCTACACCTTC. Amino acid sequence: CASKKSGDYGYTF.